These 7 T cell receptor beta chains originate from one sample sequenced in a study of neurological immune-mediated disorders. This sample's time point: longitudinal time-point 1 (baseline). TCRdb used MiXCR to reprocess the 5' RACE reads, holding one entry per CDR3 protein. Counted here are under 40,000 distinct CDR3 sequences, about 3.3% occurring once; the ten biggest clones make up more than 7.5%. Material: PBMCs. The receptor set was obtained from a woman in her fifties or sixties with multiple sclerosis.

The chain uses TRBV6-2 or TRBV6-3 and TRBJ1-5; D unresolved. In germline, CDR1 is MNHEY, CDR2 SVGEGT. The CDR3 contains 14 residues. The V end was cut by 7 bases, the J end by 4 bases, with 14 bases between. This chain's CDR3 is CASTRTAENQPQHF. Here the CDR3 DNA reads TGTGCCAGCACCAGGACGGCCGAGAATCAGCCCCAGCATTTT.

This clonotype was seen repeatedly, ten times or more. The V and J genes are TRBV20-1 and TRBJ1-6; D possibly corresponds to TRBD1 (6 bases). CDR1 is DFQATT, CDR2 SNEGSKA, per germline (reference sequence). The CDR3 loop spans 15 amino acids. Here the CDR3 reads CSQTRGGFGNSPLHF. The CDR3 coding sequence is TGCAGCCAGACACGGGGGGGCTTTGGGAATTCACCCCTCCACTTT.

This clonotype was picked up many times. The CDR3 DNA is TGCGCCAGCAGCTTGTCGAGTTTGCAGGGGGCTTCAGATGGCTACACCTTC. This sequence encodes CASSLSSLQGASDGYTF. V usage is TRBV5-1 and J usage is TRBJ1-2; 8 bases map to TRBD1. With V trimmed by 1 base and J by 6 bases, 14 bases remained unmatched. CDR3 length: 17 residues. Looked up from germline, CDR1 is SGHRS and CDR2 is YFSETQ.

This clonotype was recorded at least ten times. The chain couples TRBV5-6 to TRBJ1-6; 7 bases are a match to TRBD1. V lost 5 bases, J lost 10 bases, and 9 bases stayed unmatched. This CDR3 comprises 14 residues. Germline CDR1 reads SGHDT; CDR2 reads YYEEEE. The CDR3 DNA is TGTGCCAGCAGACATTTTCGGGACAGCTCACCCCTCCACTTT. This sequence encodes CASRHFRDSSPLHF.

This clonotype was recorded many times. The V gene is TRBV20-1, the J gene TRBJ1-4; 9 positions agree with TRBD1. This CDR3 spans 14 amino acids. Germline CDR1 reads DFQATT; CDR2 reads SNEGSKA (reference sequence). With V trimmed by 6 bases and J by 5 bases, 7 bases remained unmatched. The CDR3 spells CSATTGTGNEKLFF. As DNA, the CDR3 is TGCAGTGCAACAACCGGGACAGGGAATGAAAAACTGTTTTTT.

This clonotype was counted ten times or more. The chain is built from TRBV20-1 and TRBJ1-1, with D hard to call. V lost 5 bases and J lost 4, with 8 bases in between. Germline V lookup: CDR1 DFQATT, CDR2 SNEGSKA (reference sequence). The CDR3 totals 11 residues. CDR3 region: CSALRSTEAFF. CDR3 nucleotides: TGCAGTGCTCTCCGTAGCACTGAAGCTTTCTTT.

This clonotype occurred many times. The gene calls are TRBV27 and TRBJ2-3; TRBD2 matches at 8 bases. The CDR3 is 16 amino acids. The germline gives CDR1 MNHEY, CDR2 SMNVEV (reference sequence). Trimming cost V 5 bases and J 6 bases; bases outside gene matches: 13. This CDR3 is CASSRGGGPIPDTQYF. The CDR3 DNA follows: TGTGCCAGCAGTCGGGGGGGCGGACCGATCCCCGATACGCAGTATTTT.